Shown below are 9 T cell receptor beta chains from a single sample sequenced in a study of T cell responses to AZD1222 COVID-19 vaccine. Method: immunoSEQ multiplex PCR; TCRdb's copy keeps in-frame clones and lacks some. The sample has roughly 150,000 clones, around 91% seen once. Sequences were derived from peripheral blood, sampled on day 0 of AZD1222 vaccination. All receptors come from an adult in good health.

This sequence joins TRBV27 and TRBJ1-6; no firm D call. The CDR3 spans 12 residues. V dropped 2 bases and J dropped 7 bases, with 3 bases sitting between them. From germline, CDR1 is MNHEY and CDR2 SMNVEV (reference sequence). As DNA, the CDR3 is TGTGCCAGCAGTTTAAGGAATTCACCCCTCCACTTT. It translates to CASSLRNSPLHF.

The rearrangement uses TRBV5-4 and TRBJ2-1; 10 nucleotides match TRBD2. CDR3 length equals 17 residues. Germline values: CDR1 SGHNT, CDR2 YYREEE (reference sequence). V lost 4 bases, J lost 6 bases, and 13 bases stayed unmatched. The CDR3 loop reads CASSPETGLASVNEQFF. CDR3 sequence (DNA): TGTGCCAGCAGCCCGGAAACGGGACTAGCGAGTGTCAATGAGCAGTTCTTC.

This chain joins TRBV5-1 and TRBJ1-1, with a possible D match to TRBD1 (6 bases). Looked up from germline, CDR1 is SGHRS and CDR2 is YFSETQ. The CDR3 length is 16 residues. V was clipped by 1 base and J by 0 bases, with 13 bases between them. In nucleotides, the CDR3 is TGCGCCAGCAGCTTGTTGGGGTGGACAGTGAACACTGAAGCTTTCTTT. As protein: CASSLLGWTVNTEAFF.

CDR3 DNA: TGTGCCAGCAGTGTCCTCACTAGCGGGAGAATGTACGAGCAGTACTTC. Protein sequence: CASSVLTSGRMYEQYF. This chain joins TRBV28 and TRBJ2-7; 11 nucleotides align to TRBD2. V lost 5 bases, J lost 4 bases, and 10 bases stayed unmatched. This CDR3 contains 16 residues. Germline loops: CDR1 MDHEN, CDR2 SYDVKM.

The CDR3 reads CASSLSSSRDLTDTQYF. The CDR3 nucleotides read TGTGCCAGCAGTTTATCTTCATCGCGGGACCTCACAGATACGCAGTATTTT. The chain carries TRBV28 and TRBJ2-3; D is perhaps TRBD2 (6 bases). CDR1 and CDR2 (germline): MDHEN, SYDVKM. V shed 1 base and J shed 2 bases, with 16 bases lying between them. The CDR3 extends over 17 amino acids.

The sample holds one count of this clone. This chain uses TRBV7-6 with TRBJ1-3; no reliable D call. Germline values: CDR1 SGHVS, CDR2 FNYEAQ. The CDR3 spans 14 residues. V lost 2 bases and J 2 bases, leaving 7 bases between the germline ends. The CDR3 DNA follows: TGTGCCAGCAGCTTAATTGGGGCTGGAAACACCATATATTTT. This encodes CASSLIGAGNTIYF. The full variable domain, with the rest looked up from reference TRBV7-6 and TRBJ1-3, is GAGVSQSPRYKVTKRGQDVALRCDPISGHVSLYWYRQALGQGPEFLTYFNYEAQQDKSGLPNDRFSAERPEGSISTLTIQRTEQRDSAMYRCASSLIGAGNTIYFGEGSWLTVV.

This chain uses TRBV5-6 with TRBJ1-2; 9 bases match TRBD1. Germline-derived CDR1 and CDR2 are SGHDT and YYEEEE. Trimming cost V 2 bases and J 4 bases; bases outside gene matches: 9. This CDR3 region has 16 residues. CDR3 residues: CASSFGTGLEVYGYTF. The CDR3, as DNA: TGTGCCAGCAGCTTCGGGACAGGGCTGGAAGTCTATGGCTACACCTTC.

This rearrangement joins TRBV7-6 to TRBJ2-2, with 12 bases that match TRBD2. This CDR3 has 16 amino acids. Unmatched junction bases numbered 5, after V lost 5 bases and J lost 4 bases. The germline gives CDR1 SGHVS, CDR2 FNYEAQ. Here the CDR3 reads CASSGGLAGFTGELFF. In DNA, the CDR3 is TGTGCCAGCAGCGGGGGACTAGCGGGTTTCACCGGGGAGCTGTTTTTT.

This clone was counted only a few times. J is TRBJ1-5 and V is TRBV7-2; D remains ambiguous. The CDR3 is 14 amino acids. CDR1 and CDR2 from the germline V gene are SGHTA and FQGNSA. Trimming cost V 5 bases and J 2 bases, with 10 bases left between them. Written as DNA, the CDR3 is TGTGCCAGCAGCATCCCAGGCGGCAATCAGCCCCAGCATTTT. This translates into CASSIPGGNQPQHF.